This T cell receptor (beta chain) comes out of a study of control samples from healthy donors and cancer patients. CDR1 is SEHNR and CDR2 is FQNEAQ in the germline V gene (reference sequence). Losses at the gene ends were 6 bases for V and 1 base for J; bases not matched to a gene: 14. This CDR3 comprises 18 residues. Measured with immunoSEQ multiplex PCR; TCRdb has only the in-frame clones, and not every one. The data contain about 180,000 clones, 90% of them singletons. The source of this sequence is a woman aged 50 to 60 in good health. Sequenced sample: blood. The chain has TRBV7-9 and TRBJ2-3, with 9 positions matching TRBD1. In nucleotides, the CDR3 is TGTGCCAGCAGGCTGCTTCCGGGACAGGGTTTGGGCACAGATACGCAGTATTTT. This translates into CASRLLPGQGLGTDTQYF.